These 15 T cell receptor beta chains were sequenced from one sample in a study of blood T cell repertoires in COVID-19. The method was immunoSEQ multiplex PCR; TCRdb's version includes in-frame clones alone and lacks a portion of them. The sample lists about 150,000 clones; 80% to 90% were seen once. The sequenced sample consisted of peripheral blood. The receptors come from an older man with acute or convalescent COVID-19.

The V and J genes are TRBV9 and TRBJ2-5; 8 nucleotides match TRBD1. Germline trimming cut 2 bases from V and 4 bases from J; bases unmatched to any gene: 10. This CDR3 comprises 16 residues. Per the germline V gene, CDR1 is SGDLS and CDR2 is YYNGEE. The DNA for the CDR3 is TGTGCCAGCAGCGTCCCTCCAGGGGGCGGCCGAGAGACCCAGTACTTC. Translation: CASSVPPGGGRETQYF.

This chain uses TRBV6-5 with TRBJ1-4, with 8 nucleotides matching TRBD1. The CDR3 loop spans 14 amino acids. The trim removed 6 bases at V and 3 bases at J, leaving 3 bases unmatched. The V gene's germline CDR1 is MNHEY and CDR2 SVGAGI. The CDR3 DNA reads TGTGCCAGCAGCCAGGACAGGGCTAATGAAAAACTGTTTTTT. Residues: CASSQDRANEKLFF.

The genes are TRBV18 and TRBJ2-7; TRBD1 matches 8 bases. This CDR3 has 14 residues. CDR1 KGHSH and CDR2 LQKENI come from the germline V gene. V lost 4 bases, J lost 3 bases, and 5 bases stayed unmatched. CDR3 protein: CASSLDRVGYEQYF. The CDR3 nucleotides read TGTGCCAGCTCACTGGACAGGGTGGGCTACGAGCAGTACTTC.

The CDR3 DNA is TGTGCCAGCAGCCAAGCGGGTAGCTCCTACAATGAGCAGTTCTTC. Translating gives CASSQAGSSYNEQFF. This chain links TRBV3-1 (or the pseudogene TRBV3-2) with TRBJ2-1; D unresolved. Germline CDR1 LGHDT, CDR2 YNNKEL (reference sequence). The V and J ends lost 1 base and 0 bases respectively, with 7 bases between them. The CDR3 runs 15 residues.

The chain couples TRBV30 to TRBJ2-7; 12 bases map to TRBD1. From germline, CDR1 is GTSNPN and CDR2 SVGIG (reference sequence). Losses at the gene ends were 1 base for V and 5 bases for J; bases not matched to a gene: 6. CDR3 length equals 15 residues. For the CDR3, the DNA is TGTGCCTGGAGTGACCGGGACAGGGGGCTGGACGAGCAGTACTTC. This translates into CAWSDRDRGLDEQYF.

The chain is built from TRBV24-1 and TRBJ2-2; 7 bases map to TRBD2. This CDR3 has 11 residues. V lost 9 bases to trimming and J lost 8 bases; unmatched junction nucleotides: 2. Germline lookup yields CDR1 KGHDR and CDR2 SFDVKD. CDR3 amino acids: CATREEGELFF. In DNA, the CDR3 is TGTGCCACCCGGGAGGAGGGGGAGCTGTTTTTT.

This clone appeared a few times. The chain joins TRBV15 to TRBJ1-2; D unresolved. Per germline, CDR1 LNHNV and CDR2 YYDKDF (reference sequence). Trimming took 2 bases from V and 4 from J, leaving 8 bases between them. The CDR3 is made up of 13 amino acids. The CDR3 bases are TGTGCCACCAGCAGATCCGGACTCTATGGCTACACCTTC. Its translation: CATSRSGLYGYTF. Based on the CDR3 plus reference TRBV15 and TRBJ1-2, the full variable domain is DAMVIQNPRYQVTQFGKPVTLSCSQTLNHNVMYWYQQKSSQAPKLLFHYYDKDFNNEADTPDNFQSRRPNTSFCFLDIRSPGLGDTAMYLCATSRSGLYGYTFGSGTRLTVV.

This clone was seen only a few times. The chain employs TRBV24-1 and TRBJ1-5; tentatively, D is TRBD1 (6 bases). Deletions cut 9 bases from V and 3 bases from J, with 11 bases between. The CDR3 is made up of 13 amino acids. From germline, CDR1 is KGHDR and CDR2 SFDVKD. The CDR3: CATAQGNNQPQHF. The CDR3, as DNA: TGTGCCACCGCCCAGGGGAACAATCAGCCCCAGCATTTT.

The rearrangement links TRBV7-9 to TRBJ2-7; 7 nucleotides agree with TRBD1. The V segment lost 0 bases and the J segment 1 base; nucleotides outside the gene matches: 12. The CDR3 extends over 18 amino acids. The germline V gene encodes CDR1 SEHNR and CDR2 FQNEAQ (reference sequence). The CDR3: CASSLAVITGAGSYEQYF. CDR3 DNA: TGTGCCAGCAGCTTAGCAGTAATCACAGGGGCAGGATCCTACGAGCAGTACTTC.

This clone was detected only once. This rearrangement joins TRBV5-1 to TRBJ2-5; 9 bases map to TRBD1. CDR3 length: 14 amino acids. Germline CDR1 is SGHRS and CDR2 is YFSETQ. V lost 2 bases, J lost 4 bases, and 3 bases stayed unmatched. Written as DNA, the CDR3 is TGCGCCAGCAGCTTCGGGACAGGGCGAGAGACCCAGTACTTC. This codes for CASSFGTGRETQYF.

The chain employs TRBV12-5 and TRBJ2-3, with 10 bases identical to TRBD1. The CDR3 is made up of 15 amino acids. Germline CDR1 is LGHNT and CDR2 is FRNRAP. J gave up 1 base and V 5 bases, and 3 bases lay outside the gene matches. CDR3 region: CASGLGTGGTDTQYF. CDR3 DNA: TGTGCTAGTGGTCTTGGGACAGGGGGCACAGATACGCAGTATTTT.

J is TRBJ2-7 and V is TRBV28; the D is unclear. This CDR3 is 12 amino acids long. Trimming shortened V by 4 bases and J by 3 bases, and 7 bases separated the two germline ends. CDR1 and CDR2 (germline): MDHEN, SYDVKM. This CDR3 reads CASSYGDYEQYF. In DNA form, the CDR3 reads TGTGCCAGCAGTTACGGAGACTACGAGCAGTACTTC.

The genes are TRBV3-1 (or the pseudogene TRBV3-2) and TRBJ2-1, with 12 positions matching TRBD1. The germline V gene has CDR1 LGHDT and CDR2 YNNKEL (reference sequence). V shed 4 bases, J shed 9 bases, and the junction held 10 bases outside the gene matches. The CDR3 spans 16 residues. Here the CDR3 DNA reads TGTGCCAGCAGCCGATCTGCCGGGACAGGGGGCGTTGAGCAGTTCTTC. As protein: CASSRSAGTGGVEQFF.

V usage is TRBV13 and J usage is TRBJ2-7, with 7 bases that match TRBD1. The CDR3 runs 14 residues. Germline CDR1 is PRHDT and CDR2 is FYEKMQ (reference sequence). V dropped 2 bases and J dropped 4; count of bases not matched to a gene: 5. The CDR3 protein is CASSLRDSRYEQYF. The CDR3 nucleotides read TGTGCCAGCAGCTTAAGGGACAGTCGTTACGAGCAGTACTTC.

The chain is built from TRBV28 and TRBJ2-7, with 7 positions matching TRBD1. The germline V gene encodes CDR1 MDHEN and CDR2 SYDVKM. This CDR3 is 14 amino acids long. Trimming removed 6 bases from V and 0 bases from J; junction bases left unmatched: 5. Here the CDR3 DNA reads TGTGCCAGCAGCCCGGGACAGTTCTCCTACGAGCAGTACTTC. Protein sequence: CASSPGQFSYEQYF.